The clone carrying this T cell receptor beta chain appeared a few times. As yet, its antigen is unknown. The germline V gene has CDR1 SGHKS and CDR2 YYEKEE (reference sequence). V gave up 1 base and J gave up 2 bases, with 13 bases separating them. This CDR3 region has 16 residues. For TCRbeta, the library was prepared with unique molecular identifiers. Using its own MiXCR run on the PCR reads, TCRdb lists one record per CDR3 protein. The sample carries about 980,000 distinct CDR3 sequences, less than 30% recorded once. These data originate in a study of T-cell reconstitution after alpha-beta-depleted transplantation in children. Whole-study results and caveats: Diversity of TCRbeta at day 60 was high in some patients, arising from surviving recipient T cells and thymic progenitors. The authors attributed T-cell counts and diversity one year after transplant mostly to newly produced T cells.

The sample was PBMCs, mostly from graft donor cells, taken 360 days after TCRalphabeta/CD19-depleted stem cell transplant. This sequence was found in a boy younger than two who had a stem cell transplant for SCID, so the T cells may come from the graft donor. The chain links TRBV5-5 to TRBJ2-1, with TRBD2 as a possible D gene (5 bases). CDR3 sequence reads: CASSLLVSATYNEQFF. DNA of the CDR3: TGTGCCAGCAGCTTGCTGGTTAGCGCGACCTACAATGAGCAGTTCTTC.